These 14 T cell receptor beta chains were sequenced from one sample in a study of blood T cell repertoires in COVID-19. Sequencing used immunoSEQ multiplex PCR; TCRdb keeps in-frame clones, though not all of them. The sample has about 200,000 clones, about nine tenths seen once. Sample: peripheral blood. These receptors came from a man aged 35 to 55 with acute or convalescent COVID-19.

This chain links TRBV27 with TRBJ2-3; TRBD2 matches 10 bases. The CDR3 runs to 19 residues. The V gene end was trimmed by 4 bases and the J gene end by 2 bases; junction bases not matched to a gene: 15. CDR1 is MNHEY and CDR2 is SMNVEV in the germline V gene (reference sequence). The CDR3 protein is CASSSPRSTSGIYTDTQYF. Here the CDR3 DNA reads TGTGCCAGCAGTTCCCCACGATCTACTAGCGGGATTTACACAGATACGCAGTATTTT.

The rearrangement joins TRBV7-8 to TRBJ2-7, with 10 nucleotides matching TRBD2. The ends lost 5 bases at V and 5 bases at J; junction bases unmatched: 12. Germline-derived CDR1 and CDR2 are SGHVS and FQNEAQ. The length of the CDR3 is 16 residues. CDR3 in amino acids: CASSPGTSGMFHEQYF. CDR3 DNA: TGTGCCAGCAGCCCAGGAACTAGCGGGATGTTCCACGAGCAGTACTTC.

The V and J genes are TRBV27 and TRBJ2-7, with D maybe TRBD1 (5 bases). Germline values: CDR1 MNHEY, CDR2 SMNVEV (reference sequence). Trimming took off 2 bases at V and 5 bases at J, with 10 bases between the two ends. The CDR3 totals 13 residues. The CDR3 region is CASSLDSWNEQYF. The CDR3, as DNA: TGTGCCAGCAGTTTAGACAGCTGGAACGAGCAGTACTTC.

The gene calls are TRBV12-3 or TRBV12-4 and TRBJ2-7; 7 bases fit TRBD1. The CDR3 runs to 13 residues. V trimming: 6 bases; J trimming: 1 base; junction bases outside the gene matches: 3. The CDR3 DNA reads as TGTGCCAGCAGCAAGGGACAGTCCTACGAGCAGTACTTC. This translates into CASSKGQSYEQYF.

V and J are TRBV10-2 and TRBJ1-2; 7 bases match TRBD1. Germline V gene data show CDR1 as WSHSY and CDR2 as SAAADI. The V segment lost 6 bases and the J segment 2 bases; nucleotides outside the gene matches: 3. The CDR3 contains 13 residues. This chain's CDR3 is CASRPGQNYGYTF. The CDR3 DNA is TGCGCCAGCAGGCCGGGACAGAACTATGGCTACACCTTC.

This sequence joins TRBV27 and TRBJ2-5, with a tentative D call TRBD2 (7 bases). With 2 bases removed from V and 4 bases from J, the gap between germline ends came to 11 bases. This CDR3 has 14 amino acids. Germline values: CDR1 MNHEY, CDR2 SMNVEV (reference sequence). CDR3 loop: CASSLRGGVETQYF. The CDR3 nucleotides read TGTGCCAGCAGTTTAAGAGGGGGGGTAGAGACCCAGTACTTC.

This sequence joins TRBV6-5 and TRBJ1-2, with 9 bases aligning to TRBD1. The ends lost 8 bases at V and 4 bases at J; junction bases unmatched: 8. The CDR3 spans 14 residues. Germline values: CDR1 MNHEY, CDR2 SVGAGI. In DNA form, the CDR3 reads TGTGCCAGCGAAGAACCGGGACAGGGCTATGGCTACACCTTC. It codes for CASEEPGQGYGYTF.

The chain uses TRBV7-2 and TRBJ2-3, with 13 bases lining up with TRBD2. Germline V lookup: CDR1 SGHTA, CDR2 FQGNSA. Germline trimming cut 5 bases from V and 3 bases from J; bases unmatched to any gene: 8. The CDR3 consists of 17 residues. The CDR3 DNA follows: TGTGCCAGCAGCCCCCGACTAGCGGGAGGTCATACAGATACGCAGTATTTT. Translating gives CASSPRLAGGHTDTQYF.

CDR3 residues: CASSQEIPAGGENTGELFF. CDR3 DNA sequence: TGCGCCAGCAGCCAGGAAATTCCAGCGGGGGGCGAGAACACCGGGGAGCTGTTTTTT. The chain employs TRBV4-1 and TRBJ2-2, with TRBD2 identical over 9 bases. This CDR3 has 19 residues. V shed 3 bases and J 1 base; nucleotides not matched to a gene: 12. Germline V gene sequence: CDR1 MGHRA, CDR2 YSYEKL.

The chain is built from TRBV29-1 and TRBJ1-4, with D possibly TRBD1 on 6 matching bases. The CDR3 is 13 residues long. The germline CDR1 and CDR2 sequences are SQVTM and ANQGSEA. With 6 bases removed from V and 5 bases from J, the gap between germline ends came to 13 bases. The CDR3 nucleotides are TGCAGCGTCCGGGACACGGGCAATGAAAAACTGTTTTTT. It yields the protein CSVRDTGNEKLFF.

CDR3 region: CASSEATDTQYF. In DNA, the CDR3 is TGCGCCAGCAGTGAGGCGACAGATACGCAGTATTTT. The V gene is TRBV10-1, the J gene TRBJ2-3; no clear D gene. The germline V gene encodes CDR1 WNHNN and CDR2 SYGVQD (reference sequence). V was pared by 2 bases and J by 3 bases, with 3 bases between. The CDR3 has 12 amino acids.

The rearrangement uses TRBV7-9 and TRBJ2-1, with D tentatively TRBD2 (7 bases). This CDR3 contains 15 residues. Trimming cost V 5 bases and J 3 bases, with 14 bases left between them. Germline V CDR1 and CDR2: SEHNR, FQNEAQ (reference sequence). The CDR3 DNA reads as TGTGCCAGCAGCATAGGAGGGGGGGTCTACAATGAGCAGTTCTTC. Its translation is CASSIGGGVYNEQFF.

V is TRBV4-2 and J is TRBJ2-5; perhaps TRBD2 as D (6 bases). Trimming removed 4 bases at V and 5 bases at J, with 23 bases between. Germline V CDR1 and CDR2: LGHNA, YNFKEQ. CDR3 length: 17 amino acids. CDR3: CASSPRGGIFQGETQYF. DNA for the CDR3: TGTGCCAGCAGCCCCCGCGGCGGGATTTTCCAAGGGGAGACCCAGTACTTC.

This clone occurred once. CDR3 protein: CSASGRTLQETQYF. In nucleotides, the CDR3 is TGCAGTGCTAGTGGCCGGACTCTGCAAGAGACCCAGTACTTC. This rearrangement joins TRBV20-1 to TRBJ2-5; possibly TRBD2 for D (5 bases). Trimming took off 3 bases at V and 2 bases at J, with 13 bases between the two ends. The CDR3 extends over 14 amino acids. Germline lookup yields CDR1 DFQATT and CDR2 SNEGSKA (reference sequence).